The present TCR beta chain was sequenced within a study of shared clonotypes between healthy human individuals. The CDR3 covers 15 residues. Trimming at V came to 4 bases and at J to 5 bases, leaving 11 bases not matched to a gene. CDR1 is SGHDT and CDR2 is YYEEEE in the germline V gene. Notes on the study in general: An expected dependence of interdonor clonotype sharing on sequencing depth was noted.

This table comes from immunoSEQ multiplex PCR, and its TCRdb copy is limited to in-frame clones, with some not included. The sample records 2.5 million or so clones, over 85% being singletons. With regard to this clone: Its antigen is still unknown.

Each of the donors was a healthy adult who was HIV-negative and had not had a recent acute infection or vaccination. Investigators divided CD4+ cells into CD45RA+ naive and CD45RA-negative memory subsets. The sequencing input was naive CD4+ T cells sorted from blood. Subset described: CD45RA+ positively selected. This TCR derives from a man younger than 30 in good health. V and J are TRBV5-6 and TRBJ1-2; 7 bases fit TRBD1. This chain's CDR3 is CASSPRDSLLYGYTF. In DNA form, the CDR3 reads TGTGCCAGCAGCCCCCGGGACAGCCTTCTATATGGCTACACCTTC.